The 13 T cell receptor beta chains listed next were all sequenced from one sample in a study of cytomegalovirus exposure and HLA in healthy donors. Primers: 60 Vbeta forward and 13 Jbeta reverse. This table comes from immunoSEQ multiplex PCR, and its TCRdb copy is limited to in-frame clones, with some not included. The specimen's table records 180,000 or so clones. Input material: PBMCs. The receptors shown here come from a woman aged 18-29 years in good health and CMV-seropositive.

The genes are TRBV7-9 and TRBJ2-1; perhaps TRBD1 as D (5 bases). Germline V lookup: CDR1 SEHNR, CDR2 FQNEAQ (reference sequence). This CDR3 has 17 amino acids. Deletions cut 1 base from V and 0 bases from J, with 13 bases between. CDR3 in DNA: TGTGCCAGCAGCTTAGATACCCCAGACAGCTCCTACAATGAGCAGTTCTTC. This sequence encodes CASSLDTPDSSYNEQFF.

About this clone itself: Other DNA sequences within the sample encode an identical CDR3. The J gene is TRBJ1-5, the V gene TRBV19; no clear D gene. Trimming removed 2 bases at V and 5 bases at J, with 7 bases between. Germline values: CDR1 LNHDA, CDR2 SQIVND (reference sequence). This CDR3 is built from 13 residues. Here the CDR3 DNA reads TGTGCCAGTAGTATATCCGGGGATCAGCCCCAGCATTTT. Translation: CASSISGDQPQHF.

The chain couples TRBV4-3 to TRBJ1-2, with D possibly matching TRBD1 (5 bases). Germline loops: CDR1 LGHNA, CDR2 YSLEER. Between the trimmed V and J ends, which lost 5 bases and 12 bases, there was a span of 16 bases. The CDR3 consists of 12 residues. Written as DNA, the CDR3 is TGCGCCAGCAGCGAAAAGGGCAGGGCCCACACCTTC. This codes for CASSEKGRAHTF.

The chain uses TRBV19 and TRBJ1-1, with TRBD1 matching 7 bases. CDR1 LNHDA and CDR2 SQIVND come from the germline V gene (reference sequence). The V and J ends lost 5 bases and 2 bases, in that order; junction bases with no gene match: 8. This CDR3 has 15 amino acids. In nucleotides, the CDR3 is TGTGCCAGTAGTGGGATGGGGACAGTAAACACTGAAGCTTTCTTT. It is translated as CASSGMGTVNTEAFF.

This chain links TRBV5-1 with TRBJ2-2, with no clear D. V shed 4 bases and J shed 3 bases, with 16 bases lying between them. The CDR3 contains 16 residues. CDR1 and CDR2 (germline): SGHRS, YFSETQ. CDR3 sequence: CASSPQEAVDTGELFF. Here the CDR3 DNA reads TGCGCCAGCAGCCCTCAAGAGGCAGTGGACACCGGGGAGCTGTTTTTT. The full variable domain, its missing parts supplied by reference TRBV5-1 and TRBJ2-2, is KAGVTQTPRYLIKTRGQQVTLSCSPISGHRSVSWYQQTPGQGLQFLFEYFSETQRNKGNFPGRFSGRQFSNSRSEMNVSTLELGDSALYLCASSPQEAVDTGELFFGEGSRLTVL.

This chain connects TRBV30 to TRBJ2-3, with no clear D. Germline CDR1 reads GTSNPN; CDR2 reads SVGIG (reference sequence). There are 11 residues in the CDR3. Trimming stripped 5 bases from V and 3 bases from J, with 6 bases between. In DNA form, the CDR3 reads TGTGCCTGGGGGCAAACAGATACGCAGTATTTT. This sequence encodes CAWGQTDTQYF.

The genes are TRBV5-1 and TRBJ2-3; 7 positions match TRBD1. Germline V gene sequence: CDR1 SGHRS, CDR2 YFSETQ. V shed 2 bases and J 3 bases; nucleotides not matched to a gene: 6. The CDR3 is 15 residues long. The CDR3 DNA is TGCGCCAGCAGCTTAACCAGGGGGTTGACAGATACGCAGTATTTT. Protein: CASSLTRGLTDTQYF.

The chain uses TRBV5-4 and TRBJ2-3; D uncertain. Trimming removed 4 bases at V and 0 bases at J, with 3 bases between. The CDR3 is made up of 12 amino acids. Germline V gene data show CDR1 as SGHNT and CDR2 as YYREEE (reference sequence). The CDR3 is CASSASTDTQYF. The CDR3 bases are TGTGCCAGCAGCGCGAGCACAGATACGCAGTATTTT.

As concerns this clone: The same CDR3 can be traced to other DNA sequences in this sample. The rearrangement joins TRBV14 to TRBJ2-5, with D perhaps matching TRBD2 (6 bases). The CDR3 sequence is 11 residues long. The germline V gene encodes CDR1 SGHDN and CDR2 FVKESK. The V and J ends lost 3 bases and 11 bases respectively, with 10 bases between them. The CDR3 loop reads CASSQGGEQYF. The CDR3 DNA reads as TGTGCCAGCAGCCAGGGGGGAGAGCAGTACTTC.

With regard to this clone: Other DNA sequences within the sample encode an identical CDR3. The genes are TRBV7-9 and TRBJ2-7; no clear D gene. The CDR3 spans 11 residues. Germline CDR1 is SEHNR and CDR2 is FQNEAQ (reference sequence). V lost 5 bases and J 2 bases, leaving 4 bases between the germline ends. The CDR3 nucleotides read TGTGCCAGCAGCCCGGCCTACGAGCAGTACTTC. Translation gives CASSPAYEQYF.

The CDR3 DNA reads TGTGCCAGCAGCTTTGGGACAGCCACAGATACGCAGTATTTT. Amino acid sequence: CASSFGTATDTQYF. The chain uses TRBV9 and TRBJ2-3; 7 bases agree with TRBD1. The V gene end was trimmed by 4 bases and the J gene end by 2 bases; junction bases not matched to a gene: 4. CDR3 length: 14 amino acids. The germline V gene has CDR1 SGDLS and CDR2 YYNGEE. The full variable domain, completed using reference TRBV9 and TRBJ2-3, is DSGVTQTPKHLITATGQRVTLRCSPRSGDLSVYWYQQSLDQGLQFLIQYYNGEERAKGNILERFSAQQFPDLHSELNLSSLELGDSALYFCASSFGTATDTQYFGPGTRLTVL.

V gene TRBV5-1 combines with J gene TRBJ2-4; TRBD1 aligns across 7 bases. Germline trimming cut 4 bases from V and 7 bases from J; bases unmatched to any gene: 14. CDR1 and CDR2 (germline): SGHRS, YFSETQ. The CDR3 covers 16 residues. For the CDR3, the DNA is TGCGCCAGCAGCCCTTACCCTGACAGGGCCCCTAACATTCAGTACTTC. This gives the protein CASSPYPDRAPNIQYF.

The CDR3 here is CASSVVGGSYEQYF. In DNA form, the CDR3 reads TGTGCCAGCAGTGTCGTGGGAGGCTCCTACGAGCAGTACTTC. This chain links TRBV2 with TRBJ2-7; tentative D call: TRBD2 (6 bases). Germline CDR1 reads SNHLY; CDR2 reads FYNNEI. Trimming took off 4 bases at V and 0 bases at J, with 10 bases between the two ends. This CDR3 is 14 amino acids long.